The subject of this entry is one TCR beta chain. It has no known antigen specificity. Within one base of it there is no much larger clone, and no base qualities were kept. The time point label, as the study defines it: cycle 2 day 1 (C2D1) of nivolumab. Every trial patient had relapsed after autologous stem cell transplantation, and cohorts A, B and C differed in prior brentuximab vedotin exposure. The trial cohort included fewer than 60 patients with relapsed/refractory classical Hodgkin lymphoma, and each patient had a best overall response of complete response, partial response or progressive disease. In the multi-cohort phase II CheckMate 205 trial, trial patients received single-agent nivolumab. Best overall response was determined by an independent review committee according to the 2007 International Working Group response criteria. PBMCs from the trial were collected at three points: immediately before nivolumab initiation (C1D1), and during therapy at cycle 2 day 1 and cycle 4 day 1. After peripheral blood was drawn into 8 mL Vacutainer Cell Preparation Tubes, PBMCs were isolated by centrifugation and then cryopreserved.

The germline ends are 9 bases apart after V is trimmed by 1 base and J by 0 bases. The germline V gene supplies CDR1 SGHTA and CDR2 FQGNSA. Inclusive of the bounding cysteine and phenylalanine, the CDR3 is 15 residues long. The sequence is cut down to CDR3 DNA, 45 bases in frame from base 1. These data originate in a study of PD-1 blockade in classical Hodgkin lymphoma (dated by TCRdb to the early 2020s). With respect to the entire study: Nivolumab dosing was 3 mg/kg intravenously every 2 weeks, continuing until either disease progression or unacceptable toxicity. The study used CyTOF and TCR beta sequencing to define a peripheral blood immune signature of response to PD-1 blockade in classical Hodgkin lymphoma.

Here is what the overall study found, with its caveats: Trial patients with a complete response had baseline diversity similar to that of newly diagnosed patients, while partial responders and progressors had significantly lower diversity. The study was limited to a single clinical trial cohort, and causes of repertoire differences, possibly disease activity or prior therapy, remained undefined. CD4+ but not CD8+ TCR diversity rose significantly by C4D1 (p=0.0027 vs p=0.16), most apparent in complete responders (p=0.02). Patients starting nivolumab less than 1 year after ASCT had lower diversity and were excluded from later analyses to avoid confounding by immune reconstitution. Baseline TCR diversity was reported as lower in newly diagnosed patients than in healthy donors, and lower still in relapsed/refractory patients.

Genomic DNA was extracted with the Qiagen DNeasy kit from unsorted PBMCs and from negatively selected CD4+ and CD8+ fractions. TCR beta CDR3 regions were subjected to amplification by immunoSEQ multiplex PCR with primers that anneal to V and J segments. A synthetic immune receptor repertoire was used to minimize amplification bias, and any remaining bias was removed computationally after sequencing. The published analysis was carried out like this. Custom Python scripts were used to quantify repertoire diversity as the Shannon entropy index. Unsorted, CD4+ and CD8+ repertoires were analyzed separately, except for combined analyses in which CD4+ and CD8+ sequences were merged in silico. Clonal expansion was defined as a frequency increase of at least 2-fold after treatment compared with C1D1, and clones undetected at baseline were assigned a pseudocount of 0.5. Clones with 0 or 1 copy at C1D1 were classified as singleton clones, and clones with 2 or more copies were classified as non-singleton clones. Clones expanded in unsorted samples were labelled as CD4+, CD8+ or unknown by matching protein sequences in sorted samples from the same patient. Wilcoxon tests were applied to paired samples to test diversity changes from C1D1 to C4D1. TCRdb stores this immuneACCESS table with in-frame sequences only. Part of the clones is absent; in the studies checked, under half of the shortfall reflects unresolved V genes, and no reason is known for the rest. The V and J calls and clone size are taken from that table; D and trimming were inferred from the DNA. For this sample there are approximately 160,000 clones; approximately 72% appear just once. The ten largest clones capture 7% to 9.5% of the sample.

Sequencing used peripheral blood mononuclear cells (PBMCs), obtained before the second cycle of nivolumab. The receptor chain draws on TRBV7-2 and TRBJ1-1; a tentative D call is TRBD1 (5 bases match). The source of this sequence is a human donor with classical Hodgkin lymphoma. The CDR3 sequence is CASSLGGALNTEAFF. The nucleotide sequence is given as TGTGCCAGCAGCTTAGGCGGGGCCCTGAACACTGAAGCTTTCTTT.